This T cell receptor (beta chain) was documented in a study of blood T cell repertoires in COVID-19. The CDR3 covers 15 residues. Germline V gene data show CDR1 as MNHEY and CDR2 as SVGAGI. J lost 2 bases, V lost 2 bases, and 4 bases had no gene match. Original analysis: Reference gene primer amplification yielded estimated nucleated cell counts. Assay: immunoSEQ multiplex PCR; the TCRdb copy retains only in-frame clones and omits some. The DNA was the basis for D and trimming; V, J and clone size are from that table. Among more than 150,000 clones listed, about four fifths were seen once. Input material: peripheral blood. This receptor was identified in a woman older than 75 with acute or convalescent COVID-19. The chain employs TRBV6-5 and TRBJ2-3; the match to TRBD2 covers 7 bases. The CDR3: CASSYVRGSTDTQYF. DNA for the CDR3: TGTGCCAGCAGTTACGTGCGGGGGTCCACAGATACGCAGTATTTT.